This entry is about one TCR beta chain. The antigen it binds to is not known. Base-call qualities are not available, and no considerably larger clone is one nucleotide away. The immunoSEQ multiplex PCR assay was used to amplify the TCRB and TCRAD loci from a standardized quantity of quality-controlled genomic DNA. The amplicons covered the V(D)J region and were long enough to include the CDR3 and to identify the V and J genes. The amplicons were sequenced on an Illumina platform via the commercial immunoSEQ service. The study's processing was this. Primer bias and sequencing errors were corrected as previously described, and TCRAD and TCRB were defined on the basis of the IMGT database. Analysis of the repertoires was done with immunoSEQ Analyzer 3.0 and VDJTools and included basic statistics, V/J segment usage, diversity estimates, rarefaction and pairwise overlap. Chao1, ChaoE, Efron-Thisted, Shannon and inverse Simpson indices were used to estimate diversity, which was also estimated on datasets down-sampled to the smallest sample. Repertoire overlap was assessed by strict matching of CDR3 nucleotide sequence, V gene and J gene, and clustering was done by Jaccard-based multidimensional scaling. This immuneACCESS table, as held by TCRdb, lists in-frame sequences with V and J called but not all clones. Of the missing ones, under half trace to an unresolved V gene in checked studies; the others have no known cause. Clone size and V and J calls were adopted from that table, with D and trimming inferred from the DNA. The sample table records some 80,000 clones; just over 95% of these occur just once. 0.025% to 0.035% of the sample is taken by the ten largest.

The germline V gene sets CDR1 to SGDLS and CDR2 to YYNGEE. Counted from cysteine to phenylalanine, this CDR3 has 15 amino acids. The DNA shown is the 45-base CDR3, in frame from base 1. V is cut by 0 bases and J by 8 bases, and the space between the germline ends is 12 bases. These data are taken from a study of human thymus T cells (dated by TCRdb to about 2020). For context, the study as a whole: The study characterized TCR alpha and beta repertoires from fewer than 10 infant thymus samples and four related peripheral blood samples. Donor ages ranging from 7 to 244 days were recorded, and about six male and a couple of female infants were included in the cohort.

Results and caveats for the whole study, not just this receptor: Highly overlapping thymic TCR repertoires among unrelated individuals were reported in the related research. Biased V and J gene segment usage appeared to be present in both thymic and peripheral blood repertoires. Thymus samples yielded on average roughly 800,000 unique TCRB clonotypes, compared with 75,000 to 85,000 from blood samples.

The thymus tissue came from surgical resects taken out during corrective cardiac surgery. Donors were immunologically healthy infants undergoing open corrective cardiac surgery for congenital heart defects in Finland. Thymocytes were released mechanically from tissue and stored at -70 °C as pellets of 10-30 million cells. A QIAsymphony instrument was used to extract genomic DNA from the frozen cell pellets. This chain is built from TRBV9 and TRBJ1-6; TRBD1 could be the D gene, as 5 bases match. The receptor's source is a boy younger than two with a congenital heart defect but otherwise immunologically healthy. The sample taken for sequencing was thymus tissue. CDR3 loop: CASSVEGAWHSPLHF. Here is the DNA: TGTGCCAGCAGCGTAGAAGGGGCTTGGCATTCACCCCTCCACTTT.